This record concerns one T cell receptor (beta chain) sequence. Other DNA sequences in this specimen translate into the identical CDR3. As processed by the authors: Amplification from reference gene primers served as the basis for estimated nucleated cell counts. Method: immunoSEQ multiplex PCR; TCRdb's copy keeps in-frame clones and lacks some. V and J calls and clone size are given by that table; D and trimming were obtained from the DNA. Found here are some 170,000 clones, 65% to 90% of them singletons; the top ten hold nearly 15%. Participants reported their clinical history, and cohort assignment relied on those reports. Either two negative PCRs, clearance, or symptom resolution qualified Cohort 3 donors as recovered. This sample was taken from a study of blood T cell repertoires in COVID-19. Background on the study: Acute-phase and convalescent COVID-19 samples originated in the United States, Italy and Spain.

The CDR3 is 13 amino acids. Trimming took off 1 base at V and 6 bases at J, with 9 bases between the two ends. The germline gives CDR1 LNHDA, CDR2 SQIVND (reference sequence). The sequencing sample was made of PBMCs or T cells enriched from blood (not recorded which). The sequence was collected from a man in his fifties who had recovered from COVID-19. J is TRBJ1-2 and V is TRBV19, with D perhaps matching TRBD1 (5 bases). The CDR3 spells CASSIVQGDGYTF. The CDR3 region has the DNA TGTGCCAGTAGTATAGTGCAAGGGGATGGCTACACCTTC.